This T cell receptor (beta chain) was retrieved from a study of blood T cell repertoires in COVID-19. Study-level background: The United States, Italy and Spain supplied acute and convalescent COVID-19 samples.

The germline V gene encodes CDR1 SGHDN and CDR2 FVKESK. The CDR3 is made up of 18 amino acids. V was trimmed by 1 base and J by 0 bases, leaving 18 bases between them. Per the study methods: Reference gene primer amplification gave nucleated cell count estimates. Sequencing used immunoSEQ multiplex PCR; TCRdb keeps in-frame clones, though not all of them. The V and J calls and clone size come from that table; D and trimming were worked out from the DNA. This sample has about 130,000 clones, with approximately 74% found just once. The receptor comes from a man between 60 and 75 years old with acute or convalescent COVID-19. This chain uses TRBV14 with TRBJ2-5; D is unclear. Sequencing used peripheral blood. The CDR3 protein is CASSQGVILQPYQETQYF. Written as DNA, the CDR3 is TGTGCCAGCAGCCAAGGTGTTATCCTACAGCCGTACCAAGAGACCCAGTACTTC. The complete variable domain, with remaining parts taken from reference TRBV14 and TRBJ2-5, reads EAGVTQFPSHSVIEKGQTVTLRCDPISGHDNLYWYRRVMGKEIKFLLHFVKESKQDESGMPNNRFLAERTGGTYSTLKVQPAELEDSGVYFCASSQGVILQPYQETQYFGPGTRLLVL.